This is a list of T cell receptor beta chains from one sample in a study of T cell responses to AZD1222 COVID-19 vaccine. Libraries were prepared by immunoSEQ multiplex PCR; TCRdb keeps only in-frame clonotypes and omits some of them. The repertoire includes about 100,000 clones, roughly 87% of them detected once, and over 2% sits in the top ten. The sample in question was peripheral blood, obtained 28 days after the second AZD1222 dose. These receptors all come from an adult who received the AZD1222 COVID-19 vaccine. Both conserved end residues are part of each CDR3. The order of the fields is J gene, D gene, clone size, V gene, CDR3 protein, CDR3 DNA. D genes are given only for firm matches. Clone size, where shown, is once, few, many, or a class for clones that have expanded.

TRBJ1-3 | . | . | TRBV6-4 | CASSDPKESGAGNTIYF | TGTGCCAGCAGTGACCCCAAAGAATCCGGGGCTGGAAACACCATATATTTT
TRBJ1-5 | . | . | TRBV5-8 | CASSDGNQPQHF | TGTGCCAGCAGCGACGGCAATCAGCCCCAGCATTTT
TRBJ1-1 | TRBD1 | once | TRBV28 | CASRQIRDSVVNTEAFF | TGTGCCAGCAGACAGATCCGGGACAGTGTAGTCAACACTGAAGCTTTCTTT
TRBJ2-1 | TRBD2 | . | TRBV29-1 | CSVEGTSGSYNEQFF | TGCAGCGTTGAAGGGACTAGCGGTTCCTACAATGAGCAGTTCTTC
TRBJ2-2 | TRBD2 | . | TRBV5-1 | CASSLGVLAGSGTGELFF | TGCGCCAGCAGCTTGGGAGTCCTAGCGGGATCGGGCACCGGGGAGCTGTTTTTT
TRBJ2-1 | . | few | TRBV9 | CASSVEGGDANHHYNEQFF | TGTGCCAGCAGCGTAGAAGGGGGTGATGCGAATCATCATTACAATGAGCAGTTCTTC
TRBJ2-4 | . | . | TRBV4-1 | CASSQGIRENIQYF | TGCGCCAGCAGCCAAGGTATCAGAGAAAACATTCAGTACTTC
TRBJ2-7 | . | . | TRBV3-1/TRBV3-2 | CASSRVMNPYEQYF | TGTGCCAGCAGCCGGGTCATGAACCCCTACGAGCAGTACTTC
TRBJ2-2 | TRBD2 | . | TRBV6-4 | CASSEGLSTGELFF | TGTGCCAGCAGTGAGGGACTATCCACCGGGGAGCTGTTTTTT
TRBJ1-5 | TRBD1 | . | TRBV24-1 | CATSDASGQGNQPQHF | TGTGCCACCAGTGATGCTTCTGGACAGGGGAATCAGCCCCAGCATTTT
TRBJ2-2 | TRBD1 | . | TRBV10-1 | CASSESPDRGTPGELFF | TGCGCCAGCAGTGAGTCACCGGACAGGGGAACGCCCGGGGAGCTGTTTTTT
TRBJ2-1 | . | . | TRBV11-3 | CASSLGTPGDHNEQFF | TGTGCCAGCAGCTTAGGGACCCCGGGGGACCACAATGAGCAGTTCTTC
TRBJ1-1 | TRBD1 | . | TRBV28 | CASSPRTGEAFF | TGTGCCAGCAGCCCCCGGACAGGTGAAGCTTTCTTT
TRBJ2-3 | TRBD1 | . | TRBV5-1 | CASSLEDRGTDTQYF | TGCGCCAGCAGCTTGGAAGACAGGGGCACAGATACGCAGTATTTT
TRBJ1-6 | . | few | TRBV12-3/TRBV12-4 | CASSFGNSPLHF | TGTGCCAGCAGTTTTGGAAATTCACCCCTCCACTTT
TRBJ1-3 | . | . | TRBV5-5 | CASSLKHSGNTIYF | TGTGCCAGCAGCTTGAAGCATTCTGGAAACACCATATATTTT
TRBJ1-5 | . | . | TRBV5-5 | CASSLLGDSNQPQHF | TGTGCCAGCAGTTTGCTAGGGGATAGCAATCAGCCCCAGCATTTT
TRBJ2-5 | TRBD2 | . | TRBV4-1 | CASSHLRTSGLAVQETQYF | TGCGCCAGCAGCCACCTCCGAACTTCGGGACTAGCGGTACAAGAGACCCAGTACTTC
TRBJ1-1 | . | . | TRBV24-1 | CATRAQTGNTEAFF | TGTGCCACCCGGGCTCAAACAGGGAACACTGAAGCTTTCTTT
TRBJ2-5 | . | . | TRBV7-6 | CASSLDFGGDGETQYF | TGTGCCAGCAGCTTAGATTTCGGAGGGGATGGGGAGACCCAGTACTTC
TRBJ1-2 | . | . | TRBV2 | CASSESQGIPYGYTF | TGTGCCAGCAGTGAATCACAGGGAATCCCCTATGGCTACACCTTC
TRBJ1-1 | TRBD1 | . | TRBV24-1 | CATSDTRDRDRAFF | TGTGCCACCAGTGATACCCGGGACAGGGATCGGGCTTTCTTT
TRBJ2-7 | . | . | TRBV19 | CASSMTGGSYEQYF | TGTGCCAGTAGTATGACAGGAGGTTCCTACGAGCAGTACTTC
TRBJ1-1 | TRBD1 | few | TRBV5-6 | CASSIQDRVVGAFF | TGTGCCAGCAGCATACAGGACAGGGTCGTCGGAGCTTTCTTT
TRBJ1-3 | . | . | TRBV18 | CASSPDVNTIYF | TGTGCCAGCTCACCTGACGTAAACACCATATATTTT
TRBJ2-7 | TRBD2 | . | TRBV4-1 | CASSQYIIAGGSSYEQYF | TGCGCCAGCAGCCAATATATAATAGCGGGAGGGTCCTCCTACGAGCAGTACTTC
TRBJ1-5 | . | . | TRBV19 | CASSIIGDFSNQPQHF | TGTGCCAGTAGTATAATTGGAGACTTTAGCAATCAGCCCCAGCATTTT
TRBJ1-2 | . | . | TRBV19 | CASSPGLIQGYTF | TGTGCCAGTAGTCCGGGACTAATACAGGGCTACACCTTC
TRBJ2-2 | . | . | TRBV6-4 | CASSVQGTGTGELFF | TGTGCCAGCAGTGTACAGGGAACGGGCACCGGGGAGCTGTTTTTT
TRBJ1-2 | . | few | TRBV28 | CASSFGGPVDYGYTF | TGTGCCAGCAGTTTCGGCGGCCCCGTGGACTATGGCTACACCTTC
TRBJ1-3 | . | . | TRBV28 | CASSPAAGSSGNTIYF | TGTGCCAGCAGTCCTGCGGCTGGTAGCTCTGGAAACACCATATATTTT
TRBJ2-1 | . | . | TRBV28 | CASSWGEAYNEQFF | TGTGCCAGCAGTTGGGGAGAGGCCTACAATGAGCAGTTCTTC
TRBJ2-1 | . | . | TRBV5-1 | CASSLAEGYNEQFF | TGCGCCAGCAGCTTGGCCGAAGGGTACAATGAGCAGTTCTTC
TRBJ2-5 | TRBD2 | . | TRBV29-1 | CSADGGLAGVSETQYF | TGCAGCGCGGACGGGGGACTAGCGGGAGTGTCAGAGACCCAGTACTTC
TRBJ1-6 | . | . | TRBV14 | CASSSGGDFNSPLHF | TGTGCCAGCAGCTCCGGAGGGGACTTTAATTCACCCCTCCACTTT
TRBJ2-4 | . | . | TRBV27 | CASSILAKNIQYF | TGTGCCAGCAGTATTCTAGCCAAAAACATTCAGTACTTC
TRBJ1-2 | . | . | TRBV13 | CASSLWESHYGYTF | TGTGCCAGCAGCTTATGGGAAAGTCACTATGGCTACACCTTC
TRBJ2-5 | TRBD2 | once | TRBV6-4 | CASSAVTSGRRGETQYF | TGTGCCAGCAGTGCCGTGACTAGCGGGAGGCGAGGAGAGACCCAGTACTTC